The entry that follows covers one T cell receptor beta chain sequence. The data stem from a study of cytomegalovirus exposure and HLA in healthy donors. TCRdb keeps only in-frame clones here, not all; method: immunoSEQ multiplex PCR. The table lists about 76,000 clones, roughly 94% of them singletons. The donors formed part of the approximately 130-subject validation cohort, distinct from the roughly 670-subject first cohort. This receptor was identified in a woman younger than 30 in good health and CMV-seropositive. Sequenced input: PBMCs.

The chain's CDR3 is CASSILLELFF. The CDR3 DNA follows: TGTGCCAGCAGCATCCTGTTGGAGCTGTTTTTT. The chain carries TRBV11-2 and TRBJ2-2; the D is unclear. Trimming took off 5 bases at V and 10 bases at J, with 8 bases between the two ends. The CDR3 totals 11 residues. Germline V lookup: CDR1 SGHAT, CDR2 FQNNGV.